This entry lists 14 T cell receptor beta chains sequenced from one sample in a study of CD8+ T cells in alopecia areata (dated by TCRdb to 2017 to 2018). To prepare the library, the immunoSEQ multiplex PCR assay was applied. RNA was extracted from all samples and reverse transcribed into cDNA as template for TCR sequencing. Drawn from immuneACCESS, this table holds only the in-frame rearrangements with V and J called that TCRdb kept. Clones are partly lost; checked studies trace under half to an unresolved V gene and leave the rest unexplained. The sample table shows 79,000 or so clones, and around 60% are seen once. The ten largest clones represent 23% of the sample. The time point label, read with the paper, signifies: about 25 weeks on oral tofacitinib. The treatment or condition tag for this specimen amounts to: oral pan-JAK inhibitor, 5-10 mg twice daily. This specimen consisted of CD8+ T cells sorted from blood, obtained at week 24, from a patient treated with tofacitinib. The origin of the receptors is a human donor with alopecia areata.

The rearrangement links TRBV25-1 to TRBJ2-2; 7 bases match TRBD2. The CDR3 covers 15 residues. Unmatched junction bases numbered 2, after V lost 3 bases and J lost 1 base. Germline CDR1 and CDR2: MGHDK and SYGVNS. CDR3 DNA: TGTGCCAGCAGTGATAGCGGGTTGAACACCGGGGAGCTGTTTTTT. This codes for CASSDSGLNTGELFF.

This clone was recorded a few times. V usage is TRBV5-6 and J usage is TRBJ2-3; 8 positions match TRBD2. Trimming at V came to 1 base and at J to 4 bases, leaving 14 bases not matched to a gene. The CDR3 length is 18 residues. Germline CDR1 SGHDT, CDR2 YYEEEE. The CDR3 DNA sequence: TGTGCCAGCAGCTTGAATTGGTTCTCCGGGGGGGCCGCAGATACGCAGTATTTT. It translates to CASSLNWFSGGAADTQYF. Full variable domain (missing parts from reference TRBV5-6 and TRBJ2-3): DAGVTQSPTHLIKTRGQQVTLRCSPKSGHDTVSWYQQALGQGPQFIFQYYEEEERQRGNFPDRFSGHQFPNYSSELNVNALLLGDSALYLCASSLNWFSGGAADTQYFGPGTRLTVL.

This chain uses TRBV27 with TRBJ2-2; a possible D gene is TRBD2 (6 bases). The CDR3 runs 15 residues. Trimming removed 3 bases from V and 4 bases from J, with 12 bases in between. Germline values: CDR1 MNHEY, CDR2 SMNVEV (reference sequence). The DNA for the CDR3 is TGTGCCAGCAGTTTCCGGGACTCCTTCACCGGGGAGCTGTTTTTT. Translated: CASSFRDSFTGELFF.

V and J are TRBV5-6 and TRBJ2-5; perhaps TRBD2 as D (6 bases). V was clipped by 4 bases and J by 2 bases, with 12 bases between them. CDR3 length: 14 amino acids. The germline gives CDR1 SGHDT, CDR2 YYEEEE. CDR3: CASSLGTFQETQYF. The CDR3 bases are TGTGCCAGCAGCCTCGGGACTTTTCAAGAGACCCAGTACTTC.

The chain uses TRBV7-9 and TRBJ1-4, with D unclear. This CDR3 contains 14 residues. CDR1 and CDR2 from the germline V gene are SEHNR and FQNEAQ (reference sequence). With 4 bases removed from V and 6 bases from J, the gap between germline ends came to 12 bases. The CDR3 loop reads CASSSATRDEKLFF. In DNA form, the CDR3 reads TGTGCCAGCAGCTCAGCGACACGGGATGAAAAACTGTTTTTT.

This clone has just a few counts. V gene TRBV28 combines with J gene TRBJ2-3; unclear D gene. CDR1 MDHEN and CDR2 SYDVKM come from the germline V gene. Trimming shortened V by 3 bases and J by 3 bases, and 7 bases separated the two germline ends. The CDR3 sequence is 13 residues long. CDR3 residues: CASSLGMTDTQYF. CDR3 nucleotides: TGTGCCAGCAGTTTGGGGATGACAGATACGCAGTATTTT. Supplemented by reference TRBV28 and TRBJ2-3, the full variable domain reads DVKVTQSSRYLVKRTGEKVFLECVQDMDHENMFWYRQDPGLGLRLIYFSYDVKMKEKGDIPEGYSVSREKKERFSLILESASTNQTSMYLCASSLGMTDTQYFGPGTRLTVL.

The chain links TRBV7-9 to TRBJ2-1; possibly TRBD2 for D (5 bases). V lost 5 bases and J 8 bases, leaving 13 bases between the germline ends. The CDR3 length is 13 residues. Germline-derived CDR1 and CDR2 are SEHNR and FQNEAQ (reference sequence). The CDR3 DNA sequence: TGTGCCAGCAGCCAGGACTTATACCATGAGCAGTTCTTC. This encodes CASSQDLYHEQFF.

This clone was counted only a few times. The chain couples TRBV6-1 to TRBJ1-2; D ambiguous. V was shortened by 7 bases and J by 2 bases, with 11 bases between the two germline ends. This CDR3 comprises 13 residues. Germline assignment: CDR1 MNHNS and CDR2 SASEGT. For the CDR3, the DNA is TGTGCCAGCATCACGTCGGGGAACTATGGCTACACCTTC. Its protein is CASITSGNYGYTF.

In this sample, this clone turned up a few times. This rearrangement joins TRBV7-9 to TRBJ2-7; TRBD1 agrees at 8 bases. This CDR3 contains 15 residues. Germline CDR1 reads SEHNR; CDR2 reads FQNEAQ (reference sequence). With 1 base clipped from V and 5 bases from J, the junction kept 7 bases outside the gene matches. DNA for the CDR3: TGTGCCAGCAGCTTAGGGGACAGGAATATCCACGAGCAGTACTTC. Protein sequence: CASSLGDRNIHEQYF.

The chain joins TRBV7-3 to TRBJ2-7, with D hard to call. The V and J ends lost 7 bases and 2 bases respectively, with 12 bases between them. The V gene's germline CDR1 is SGHTA and CDR2 FQGTGA. The CDR3 contains 13 residues. The CDR3 region is CASILDKAYEQYF. In DNA, the CDR3 is TGTGCCAGCATCCTTGACAAAGCCTACGAGCAGTACTTC.

The V gene is TRBV4-1, the J gene TRBJ1-1; D remains unclear. With 2 bases removed from V and 1 base from J, the gap between germline ends came to 8 bases. The CDR3 runs to 14 residues. In germline, CDR1 is MGHRA, CDR2 YSYEKL. The CDR3 loop reads CASSQTGANTEAFF. CDR3 nucleotides: TGCGCCAGCAGCCAAACCGGAGCGAACACTGAAGCTTTCTTT.

The V and J genes are TRBV7-8 and TRBJ2-3; D possibly corresponds to TRBD2 (5 bases). The CDR3 sequence is 13 residues long. Germline CDR1 SGHVS, CDR2 FQNEAQ. V lost 3 bases to trimming and J lost 3 bases, with 7 bases between them. CDR3 loop: CASSFTRTDTQYF. CDR3 coding DNA: TGTGCCAGCAGCTTCACTAGGACAGATACGCAGTATTTT. Based on the CDR3 plus reference TRBV7-8 and TRBJ2-3, the full variable domain is GAGVSQSPRYKVAKRGQDVALRCDPISGHVSLFWYQQALGQGPEFLTYFQNEAQLDKSGLPSDRFFAERPEGSVSTLKIQRTQQEDSAVYLCASSFTRTDTQYFGPGTRLTVL.

The chain joins TRBV4-3 to TRBJ1-1; 7 positions match TRBD1. This CDR3 comprises 17 residues. Germline CDR1 and CDR2: LGHNA and YSLEER. With V trimmed by 0 bases and J by 5 bases, 12 bases remained unmatched. DNA of the CDR3: TGCGCCAGCAGCCAAGATTCGACGAGGGGGCAGGGGACTGAAGCTTTCTTT. The encoded protein is CASSQDSTRGQGTEAFF.

This rearrangement joins TRBV7-9 to TRBJ1-2, with D unclear. V gave up 8 bases and J gave up 8 bases, with 21 bases separating them. This CDR3 has 14 residues. Germline V gene data show CDR1 as SEHNR and CDR2 as FQNEAQ (reference sequence). The CDR3 DNA sequence: TGTGCCAGCGCACTTAGCGGGTTGCGGGAAGGCTACACCTTC. Residues: CASALSGLREGYTF.